This TCR beta chain was identified in a study of shared clonotypes between healthy human individuals. Recent vaccinations or acute infections were absent in the healthy HIV-negative adult donors. The split of CD4+ cells yielded CD45RA+ naive and CD45RA-negative memory subsets. Only in-frame clones appear in the TCRdb table, and some are missing; sequencing was by immunoSEQ multiplex PCR. Of some 2,100,000 clones in the sample, approximately 96% were seen once. This clone appeared once. Germline V gene lookup returns CDR1 SGHVS and CDR2 FNYEAQ. This CDR3 comprises 13 residues. Trimming cost V 4 bases and J 6 bases, with 10 bases left between them.

The clonotype was recovered from a young man in good health. The chain links TRBV7-6 to TRBJ1-5; tentative D call: TRBD1 (5 bases). Material for sequencing was naive CD4+ T cells sorted from blood. Documented subset: CD45RA+ positively selected. The CDR3 is CASSSAGGQPQHF. The CDR3 nucleotides are TGTGCCAGCAGCTCAGCTGGGGGTCAGCCCCAGCATTTT.